The 28 T cell receptor beta chains given below trace back to one sample, sequenced in a study of CD8 T cells in ankylosing spondylitis. MiXCR was run by TCRdb on the 5' RACE reads, yielding one entry per CDR3 protein. In the table there are around 340,000 distinct CDR3 sequences, around 20% of which are singletons. The sequenced material came from blood, either unsorted or a sorted T cell fraction (not recorded which). Receptor source: a male donor with ankylosing spondylitis or in good health (not recorded which).

This sequence joins TRBV5-1 and TRBJ2-1, with a weak D call TRBD2 (5 bases). V was cut by 4 bases and J by 8 bases, with 10 bases left in between. Per germline, CDR1 SGHRS and CDR2 YFSETQ. This CDR3 region has 12 residues. CDR3 amino acids: CASSRRTDEQFF. The CDR3 DNA sequence: TGCGCCAGCAGCCGGAGGACGGATGAGCAGTTCTTC.

This chain connects TRBV7-8 to TRBJ2-1; 7 bases match TRBD1. CDR1 is SGHVS and CDR2 is FQNEAQ in the germline V gene. V lost 5 bases and J lost 0; bases outside the gene matches: 19. The CDR3 is 20 residues long. Written as DNA, the CDR3 is TGTGCCAGCAGCGAAATGCCGGGACAGTCTCCAATAAGCTCCTACAATGAGCAGTTCTTC. Encoded protein: CASSEMPGQSPISSYNEQFF.

This chain uses TRBV2 with TRBJ2-3; D is undetermined. CDR3 length: 14 amino acids. Deletions cut 7 bases from V and 0 bases from J, with 11 bases between. In germline, CDR1 is SNHLY, CDR2 FYNNEI. The CDR3 region is CASIPVGSTDTQYF. The CDR3 DNA follows: TGTGCCAGCATTCCGGTGGGGAGCACAGATACGCAGTATTTT. Variable domain in full (rest from reference TRBV2 and TRBJ2-3): EPEVTQTPSHQVTQMGQEVILRCVPISNHLYFYWYRQILGQKVEFLVSFYNNEISEKSEIFDDQFSVERPDGSNFTLKIRSTKLEDSAMYFCASIPVGSTDTQYFGPGTRLTVL.

The sample holds a few counts of this clonotype. The chain couples TRBV27 to TRBJ1-5; 10 nucleotides agree with TRBD1. Trimming removed 6 bases from V and 7 bases from J; junction bases left unmatched: 6. Germline CDR1 and CDR2: MNHEY and SMNVEV (reference sequence). The CDR3 totals 14 residues. CDR3 DNA sequence: TGTGCCAGCAGGGGACAGGGGATTGGCCAGCCCCAGCATTTT. Its translation: CASRGQGIGQPQHF.

The chain joins TRBV12-3 or TRBV12-4 to TRBJ2-1; TRBD1 aligns across 10 bases. CDR3 length equals 15 residues. V was clipped by 7 bases and J by 8 bases; unmatched bases: 11. The CDR3 nucleotides are TGTGCCAGCAACAAGCCCCGGGACAGGGGCGATGAGCAGTTCTTC. Translation: CASNKPRDRGDEQFF.

The chain couples TRBV28 to TRBJ2-5, with 7 bases fitting TRBD1. V lost 4 bases, J lost 3 bases, and 11 bases stayed unmatched. This CDR3 region has 16 residues. In germline, CDR1 is MDHEN, CDR2 SYDVKM. The DNA of the CDR3 is TGTGCCAGCAGTTCAACGACAGGGTATTGGGAAGAGACCCAGTACTTC. It codes for CASSSTTGYWEETQYF.

As for this clonotype: It may be a read error: a sequence one base away is much more abundant. Likely a read error: the CDR3 ends without its conserved phenylalanine or tryptophan. The chain joins TRBV25-1 to TRBJ1-2, with unresolved D. Per germline, CDR1 MGHDK and CDR2 SYGVNS. Trimming stripped 5 bases from V and 6 bases from J, with 13 bases between. The CDR3 loop spans 13 amino acids. The CDR3 protein is CASSLREIDGYTI. In nucleotides, the CDR3 is TGTGCCAGCAGTCTGCGGGAGATCGATGGCTACACCATC.

The chain uses TRBV7-9 and TRBJ1-5, with D maybe TRBD1 (5 bases). The germline V gene has CDR1 SEHNR and CDR2 FQNEAQ (reference sequence). Trimming stripped 3 bases from V and 11 bases from J, with 17 bases between. This CDR3 comprises 14 residues. The CDR3 region has the DNA TGTGCCAGCAGCTTCGCAGACAGCGTTAAAGCCCAGCATTTT. Translated, it gives CASSFADSVKAQHF.

The V gene is TRBV7-3, the J gene TRBJ2-5; 8 positions agree with TRBD2. This CDR3 contains 16 residues. Looked up from germline, CDR1 is SGHTA and CDR2 is FQGTGA. With V trimmed by 1 base and J by 5 bases, 9 bases remained unmatched. The chain's CDR3 is CASSLNGGAFSETQYF. Here the CDR3 DNA reads TGTGCCAGCAGCTTAAACGGGGGGGCCTTCTCGGAGACCCAGTACTTC.

This clonotype was detected once. The CDR3 DNA is TGTGCCAGCAGCTGGGACCGCAGCTCTGGGGCCAACGTCCTGACTTTC. The encoded protein is CASSWDRSSGANVLTF. The rearrangement joins TRBV6-1 to TRBJ2-6, with D possibly being TRBD1 or TRBD2 (5 bases each). In germline, CDR1 is MNHNS, CDR2 SASEGT. V lost 6 bases and J 0 bases, leaving 12 bases between the germline ends. The CDR3 has 16 amino acids.

The table lists this clonotype with a few counts. The chain uses TRBV7-2 and TRBJ2-1, with D possibly being TRBD1 (6 bases). The V gene lost 3 bases and the J gene lost 4 bases, with 19 bases spanning the gap. The V gene's germline CDR1 is SGHTA and CDR2 FQGNSA. The CDR3 is 17 residues long. CDR3 sequence reads: CASSFHPQGVPYNEQFF. CDR3 DNA sequence: TGTGCCAGCAGCTTCCACCCACAGGGAGTTCCTTACAATGAGCAGTTCTTC.

This clonotype was detected only a few times. The CDR3 region is CASSVDGMTAREQYF. The CDR3 DNA reads TGTGCCAGCAGCGTTGACGGGATGACGGCGCGGGAGCAGTACTTC. The V and J genes are TRBV9 and TRBJ2-7; D possibly corresponds to TRBD2 (5 bases). The CDR3 extends over 15 amino acids. Germline CDR1 SGDLS, CDR2 YYNGEE. The V gene lost 2 bases and the J gene lost 7 bases, with 19 bases spanning the gap.

A few counts support this clonotype. V is TRBV10-3 and J is TRBJ2-6, with 8 bases fitting TRBD2. The CDR3 length is 17 residues. Trimming at V came to 0 bases and at J to 4 bases, leaving 5 bases not matched to a gene. From germline, CDR1 is ENHRY and CDR2 SYGVKD. The CDR3 DNA reads TGTGCCATCAGTGAGTCCGGGGGGGTAGGAGGGGCCAACGTCCTGACTTTC. Translation: CAISESGGVGGANVLTF.

The chain has TRBV27 and TRBJ2-6; D is uncertain. The length of the CDR3 is 13 residues. Deletions cut 5 bases from V and 4 bases from J, with 6 bases between. CDR1 is MNHEY, CDR2 SMNVEV, per germline (reference sequence). CDR3: CASSIRGANVLTF. DNA of the CDR3: TGTGCCAGCAGTATCCGAGGGGCCAACGTCCTGACTTTC.

This clonotype was detected only a few times. The V call is TRBV29-1, the J call TRBJ1-1; 7 nucleotides align to TRBD1. V was clipped by 8 bases and J by 5 bases; unmatched bases: 5. Germline values: CDR1 SQVTM, CDR2 ANQGSEA. The CDR3 contains 11 residues. Here the CDR3 DNA reads TGCAGCACACCGACAGGGACTGAAGCTTTCTTT. Translating gives CSTPTGTEAFF.

The sample holds many counts of this clonotype. DNA of the CDR3: TGTGCCAGCAGTTTGCCCGGAGCCACCGGGGAGCTGTTTTTT. It is translated as CASSLPGATGELFF. The V call is TRBV12-3 or TRBV12-4, the J call TRBJ2-2; D uncertain. The CDR3 length is 14 residues. V lost 3 bases and J 4 bases, leaving 9 bases between the germline ends.

This clonotype has a handful of counts. The rearrangement links TRBV27 to TRBJ2-3, with D uncertain. The V end lost 5 bases, the J end lost 4 bases, and 16 bases lay between the germline ends. The germline CDR1 and CDR2 sequences are MNHEY and SMNVEV (reference sequence). This CDR3 has 15 residues. DNA for the CDR3: TGTGCCAGCAGTCCCCTGGTCAGATGGCCAGATACGCAGTATTTT. This translates into CASSPLVRWPDTQYF.

This clonotype was counted only a few times. V is TRBV6-1 and J is TRBJ2-6; D is undetermined. Germline V lookup: CDR1 MNHNS, CDR2 SASEGT. Trimming stripped 7 bases from V and 1 base from J, with 8 bases between. This CDR3 region has 14 residues. DNA for the CDR3: TGTGCCAGCACCTTAAATTCTGGGGCCAACGTCCTGACTTTC. Its translation is CASTLNSGANVLTF.

The chain links TRBV30 to TRBJ2-1, with 11 bases lining up with TRBD1. The junction had 6 bases not matched to a gene; V was cut back by 5 bases and J by 6 bases. Germline V gives CDR1 GTSNPN, CDR2 SVGIG (reference sequence). CDR3 length equals 14 residues. The CDR3 DNA sequence: TGTGCCTGGCGGGGGGACAGGGGGTTCAATGAGCAGTTCTTC. Translating gives CAWRGDRGFNEQFF.

In this sample, this clonotype turned up a few times. V usage is TRBV12-3 or TRBV12-4 and J usage is TRBJ2-5, with 9 positions matching TRBD2. V lost 5 bases to trimming and J lost 4 bases; unmatched junction nucleotides: 5. The CDR3 runs to 14 residues. CDR3 amino acids: CASSPPAGGETQYF. The CDR3 DNA reads as TGTGCCAGCAGTCCCCCAGCGGGGGGAGAGACCCAGTACTTC.

This clonotype has ten or more counts. The gene calls are TRBV7-3 and TRBJ2-1; either TRBD1 or TRBD2 may supply D (5 bases each). Germline V gene lookup returns CDR1 SGHTA and CDR2 FQGTGA. Trimming removed 2 bases at V and 8 bases at J, with 7 bases between. CDR3 length: 12 residues. CDR3 DNA sequence: TGTGCCAGCAGCTTATTGGGGGATGAGCAGTTCTTC. Its protein is CASSLLGDEQFF.

This clonotype showed up many times. The V gene is TRBV12-3 or TRBV12-4, the J gene TRBJ2-7; possibly TRBD1 or TRBD2 for D (5 bases each). The CDR3 is 15 residues long. Trimming took 3 bases from V and 6 from J, leaving 18 bases between them. In DNA form, the CDR3 reads TGTGCCAGCAGTTTCCTTCGGGGCAGGGACGCCGAGCAGTACTTC. Protein product: CASSFLRGRDAEQYF.

Here the CDR3 reads CASRLGTLYNEQFF. For the CDR3, the DNA is TGTGCCAGCAGACTTGGGACACTATACAATGAGCAGTTCTTC. J is TRBJ2-1 and V is TRBV11-2; D is possibly TRBD1 (6 bases). Per the germline V gene, CDR1 is SGHAT and CDR2 is FQNNGV. The germline V and J ends were trimmed by 6 bases and 4 bases, with 13 bases remaining between them. The CDR3 is 14 amino acids.

This chain links TRBV30 with TRBJ2-7, with D possibly called TRBD1 or TRBD2 (5 bases each). CDR1 is GTSNPN and CDR2 is SVGIG in the germline V gene (reference sequence). V was pared by 5 bases and J by 4 bases, with 15 bases between. The CDR3 consists of 13 residues. CDR3 DNA sequence: TGTGCCTGGGCCGGGACGGGCCCTTACGAGCAGTACTTC. This translates into CAWAGTGPYEQYF.

This clonotype appeared a single time. The chain has TRBV5-1 and TRBJ2-3, with 8 bases that match TRBD1. Germline V gene data show CDR1 as SGHRS and CDR2 as YFSETQ. This CDR3 is built from 15 residues. The junction had 4 bases not matched to a gene; V was cut back by 0 bases and J by 4 bases. CDR3 in amino acids: CASSLDRGNPDTQYF. The CDR3 coding sequence is TGCGCCAGCAGCTTGGACAGGGGGAACCCAGATACGCAGTATTTT.

The J gene is TRBJ2-1, the V gene TRBV27; D unresolved. Germline values: CDR1 MNHEY, CDR2 SMNVEV (reference sequence). V lost 4 bases and J lost 1, with 11 bases in between. CDR3 length equals 15 residues. The CDR3 loop is CASSSSGRSYNEQFF. CDR3 coding DNA: TGTGCCAGCAGTTCGAGTGGCAGGTCCTACAATGAGCAGTTCTTC.

This sequence joins TRBV5-5 and TRBJ2-1, with 8 bases identical to TRBD2. The V segment lost 7 bases and the J segment 7 bases; nucleotides outside the gene matches: 10. This CDR3 region has 14 residues. Germline CDR1 and CDR2: SGHKS and YYEKEE (reference sequence). The CDR3 DNA follows: TGTGCCAGCGGATGGGGCGGGGGGAGAAATGAGCAGTTCTTC. This codes for CASGWGGGRNEQFF.

This clonotype was detected a few times. The chain's CDR3 is CASSFGRDGGYYEQYF. The CDR3 bases are TGCGCCAGCAGCTTCGGACGGGACGGCGGGTACTACGAGCAGTACTTC. The chain carries TRBV5-1 and TRBJ2-7; TRBD1 or TRBD2 may be the D gene (5 bases each). The CDR3 has 16 amino acids. Trimming shortened V by 2 bases and J by 3 bases, and 18 bases separated the two germline ends. From germline, CDR1 is SGHRS and CDR2 YFSETQ.